This entry features one TCR beta chain sequence. Germline CDR1 is MNHNS and CDR2 is SASEGT. Trimming stripped 6 bases from V and 0 bases from J, with 8 bases between. This CDR3 has 14 amino acids. TCR beta libraries were built with iRepertoire HTBI primers and Arm-PCR of CDR3 regions. TCRdb reanalysed the multiplex PCR reads using MiXCR and keeps one entry per CDR3 protein. Of about 470,000 distinct CDR3 sequences listed, roughly 20% were seen once; the top ten hold 7.8%. The sample is drawn from a study of regulatory T cells in long-lasting Graves disease. Stated time point: persistent/refractory GD, antithyroid drugs over 5 years with positive TRAb. PBMC RNA served as the TCR library source.

The sample here was peripheral blood mononuclear cells (PBMCs), taken when the disease was refractory, from a patient treated with antithyroid drugs. The gene calls are TRBV6-1 and TRBJ2-2; D remains ambiguous. The receptor comes from a female donor with Graves disease. CDR3 bases: TGTGCCAGCAGGACGTCAGCGAACACCGGGGAGCTGTTTTTT. As protein: CASRTSANTGELFF.